The T cell receptor (beta chain) described here comes from a study of cytomegalovirus exposure and HLA in healthy donors. Study details: In an early release, HLA-typed donors contributed about 80 million unique TCR sequences. Overall study results and limits: In a later analysis, V- and J-gene trimming of beta chains associated with a DCLRE1C missense variant, replicated independently. The HLA-A and HLA-B alleles of most subjects were reportedly predicted accurately from TCR beta sequences.

This CDR3 contains 15 residues. Trimming removed 7 bases from V and 3 bases from J; junction bases left unmatched: 8. The germline V gene encodes CDR1 MNHNS and CDR2 SASEGT. Primers: 60 Vbeta forward and 13 Jbeta reverse. TCRdb keeps only in-frame clones here, not all; method: immunoSEQ multiplex PCR. The sample lists about 170,000 clones; around 62% were seen once. Turning to this clone: The antigen is undetermined.

The source material was PBMCs. The TCR was taken from a man between 40 and 49 years old in good health and CMV-seronegative. The chain couples TRBV6-1 to TRBJ2-2; TRBD2 agrees at 7 bases. This CDR3 is CASTGRGRDTGELFF. The CDR3, as DNA: TGTGCCAGCACCGGTCGGGGGAGGGACACCGGGGAGCTGTTTTTT.